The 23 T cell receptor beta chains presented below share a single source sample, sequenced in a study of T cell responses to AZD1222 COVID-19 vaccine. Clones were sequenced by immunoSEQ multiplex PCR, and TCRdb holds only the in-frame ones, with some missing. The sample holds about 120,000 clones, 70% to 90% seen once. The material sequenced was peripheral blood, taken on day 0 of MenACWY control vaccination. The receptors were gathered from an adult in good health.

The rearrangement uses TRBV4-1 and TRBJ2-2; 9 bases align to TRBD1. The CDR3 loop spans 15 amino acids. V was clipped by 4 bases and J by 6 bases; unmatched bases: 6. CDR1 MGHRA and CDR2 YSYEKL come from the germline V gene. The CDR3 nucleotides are TGCGCCAGCAGCCTGAGACAGGGGGAGCCCGGGGAGCTGTTTTTT. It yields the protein CASSLRQGEPGELFF.

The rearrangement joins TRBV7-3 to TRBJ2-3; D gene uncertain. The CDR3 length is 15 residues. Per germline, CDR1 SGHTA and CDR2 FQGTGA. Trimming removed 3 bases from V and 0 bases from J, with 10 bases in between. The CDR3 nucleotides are TGTGCCAGCAGCTTTTCCAGGAGTAGCACAGATACGCAGTATTTT. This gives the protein CASSFSRSSTDTQYF.

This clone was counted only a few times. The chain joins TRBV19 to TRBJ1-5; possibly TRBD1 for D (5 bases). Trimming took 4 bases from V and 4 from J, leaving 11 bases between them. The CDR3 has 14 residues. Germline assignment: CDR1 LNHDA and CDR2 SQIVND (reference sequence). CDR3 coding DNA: TGTGCCAGTAGTAATCGGGGGTCAAATCAGCCCCAGCATTTT. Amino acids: CASSNRGSNQPQHF.

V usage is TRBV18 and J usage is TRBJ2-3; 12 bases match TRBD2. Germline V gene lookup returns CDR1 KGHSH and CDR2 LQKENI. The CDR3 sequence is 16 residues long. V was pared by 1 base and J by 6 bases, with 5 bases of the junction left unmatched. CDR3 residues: CASSPRLAGVLDTQYF. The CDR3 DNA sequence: TGTGCCAGCTCACCACGACTAGCGGGGGTTTTGGATACGCAGTATTTT.

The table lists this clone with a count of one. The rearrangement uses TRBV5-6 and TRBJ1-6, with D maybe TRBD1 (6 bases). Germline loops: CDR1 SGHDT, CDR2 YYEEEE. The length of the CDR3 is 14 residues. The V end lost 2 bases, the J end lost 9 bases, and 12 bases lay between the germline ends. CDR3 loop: CASSLQGFTSPLHF. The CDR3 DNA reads TGTGCCAGCAGCTTACAGGGTTTTACTTCACCCCTCCACTTT.

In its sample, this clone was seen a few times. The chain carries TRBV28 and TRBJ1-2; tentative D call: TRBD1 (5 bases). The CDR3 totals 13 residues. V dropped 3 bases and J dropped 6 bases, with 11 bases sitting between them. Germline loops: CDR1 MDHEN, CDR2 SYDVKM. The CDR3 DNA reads TGTGCCAGCAGTTTGACACCCAGGGATGGCTACACCTTC. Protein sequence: CASSLTPRDGYTF.

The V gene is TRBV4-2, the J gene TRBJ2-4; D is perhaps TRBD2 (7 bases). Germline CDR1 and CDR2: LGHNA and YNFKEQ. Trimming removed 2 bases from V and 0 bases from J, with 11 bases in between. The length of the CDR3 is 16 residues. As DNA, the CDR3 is TGTGCCAGCAGCCAACTGGGGGGGCTAGCCAAAAACATTCAGTACTTC. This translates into CASSQLGGLAKNIQYF.

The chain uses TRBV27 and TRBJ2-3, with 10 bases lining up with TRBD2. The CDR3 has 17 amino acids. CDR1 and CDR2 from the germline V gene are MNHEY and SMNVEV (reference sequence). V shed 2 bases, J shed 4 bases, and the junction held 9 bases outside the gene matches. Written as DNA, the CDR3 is TGTGCCAGCAGTTTAACCCCAGCGGGGGGGCCAGCAGATACGCAGTATTTT. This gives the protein CASSLTPAGGPADTQYF.

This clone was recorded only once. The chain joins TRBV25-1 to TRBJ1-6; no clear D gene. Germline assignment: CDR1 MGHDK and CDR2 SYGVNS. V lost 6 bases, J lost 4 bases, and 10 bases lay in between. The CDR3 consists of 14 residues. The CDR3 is CASRSTGYNSPLHF. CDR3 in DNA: TGTGCCAGCAGATCAACGGGTTATAATTCACCCCTCCACTTT.

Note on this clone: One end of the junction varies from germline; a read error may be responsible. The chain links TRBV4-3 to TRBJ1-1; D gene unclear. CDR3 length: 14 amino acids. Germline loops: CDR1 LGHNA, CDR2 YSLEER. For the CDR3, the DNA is TGCGCCAGCAGCCGCCAAGTTAGGAACAGTGAAGCTTTCTTT. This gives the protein CASSRQVRNSEAFF.

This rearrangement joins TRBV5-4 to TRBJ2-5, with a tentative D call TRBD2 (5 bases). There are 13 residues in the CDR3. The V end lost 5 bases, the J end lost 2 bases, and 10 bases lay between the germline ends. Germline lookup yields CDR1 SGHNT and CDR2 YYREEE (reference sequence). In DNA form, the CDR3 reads TGTGCCAGCAGTAGGACTGAGCAAGAGACCCAGTACTTC. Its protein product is CASSRTEQETQYF.

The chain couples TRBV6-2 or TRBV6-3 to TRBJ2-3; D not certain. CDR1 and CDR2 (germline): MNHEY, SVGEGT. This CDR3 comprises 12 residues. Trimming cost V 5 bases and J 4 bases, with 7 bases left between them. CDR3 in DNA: TGTGCCAGCAGTCCGTTCGCAGATACGCAGTATTTT. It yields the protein CASSPFADTQYF.

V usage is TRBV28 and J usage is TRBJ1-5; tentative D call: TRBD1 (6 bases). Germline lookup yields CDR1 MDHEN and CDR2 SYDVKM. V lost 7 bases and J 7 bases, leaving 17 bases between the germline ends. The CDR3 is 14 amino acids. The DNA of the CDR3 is TGTGCCAGCATCCACTCGGGGGCGGGGCAGCCCCAGCATTTT. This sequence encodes CASIHSGAGQPQHF.

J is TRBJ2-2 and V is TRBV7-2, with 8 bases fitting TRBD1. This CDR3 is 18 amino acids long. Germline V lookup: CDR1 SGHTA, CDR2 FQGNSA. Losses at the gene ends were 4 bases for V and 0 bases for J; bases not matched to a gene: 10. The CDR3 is CASSYHSGQGANTGELFF. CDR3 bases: TGTGCCAGCAGCTACCACTCAGGACAGGGCGCGAACACCGGGGAGCTGTTTTTT.

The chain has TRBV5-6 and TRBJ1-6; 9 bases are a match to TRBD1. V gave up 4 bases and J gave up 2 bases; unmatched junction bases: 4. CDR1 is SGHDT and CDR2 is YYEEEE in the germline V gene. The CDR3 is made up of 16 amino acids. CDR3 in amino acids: CASSTDRGTYNSPLHF. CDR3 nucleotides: TGTGCCAGCAGCACGGACAGGGGAACCTATAATTCACCCCTCCACTTT.

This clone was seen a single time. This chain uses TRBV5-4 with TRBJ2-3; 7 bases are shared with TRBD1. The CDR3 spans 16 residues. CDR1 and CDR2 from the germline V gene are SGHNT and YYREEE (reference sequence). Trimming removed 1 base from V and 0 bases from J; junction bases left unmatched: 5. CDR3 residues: CASSLPRDRSTDTQYF. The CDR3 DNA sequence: TGTGCCAGCAGCTTGCCCCGGGACAGAAGCACAGATACGCAGTATTTT.

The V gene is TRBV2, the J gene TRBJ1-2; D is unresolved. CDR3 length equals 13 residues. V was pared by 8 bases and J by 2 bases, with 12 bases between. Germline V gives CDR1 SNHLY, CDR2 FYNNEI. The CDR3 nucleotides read TGTGCCAGCCGGTTTACCGTAAACTATGGCTACACCTTC. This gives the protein CASRFTVNYGYTF.

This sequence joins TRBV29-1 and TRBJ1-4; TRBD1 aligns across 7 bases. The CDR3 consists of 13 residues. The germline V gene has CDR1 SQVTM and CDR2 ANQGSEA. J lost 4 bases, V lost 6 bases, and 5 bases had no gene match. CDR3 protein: CSVMGQSNEKLFF. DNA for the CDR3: TGCAGCGTCATGGGACAGAGTAATGAAAAACTGTTTTTT.

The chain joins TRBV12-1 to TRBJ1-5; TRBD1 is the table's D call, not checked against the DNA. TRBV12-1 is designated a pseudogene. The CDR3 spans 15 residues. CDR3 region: CASSPGQVSNQPQHF. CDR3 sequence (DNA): TGTGCCAGCAGCCCGGGACAGGTTAGCAATCAGCCCCAGCATTTT.

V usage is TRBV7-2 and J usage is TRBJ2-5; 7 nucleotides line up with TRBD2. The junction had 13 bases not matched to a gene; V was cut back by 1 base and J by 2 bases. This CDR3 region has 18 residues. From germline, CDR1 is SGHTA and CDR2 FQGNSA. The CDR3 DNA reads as TGTGCCAGCAGCTTAGGCGTCGGGAGGCTGCGGGGGCAAGAGACCCAGTACTTC. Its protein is CASSLGVGRLRGQETQYF.

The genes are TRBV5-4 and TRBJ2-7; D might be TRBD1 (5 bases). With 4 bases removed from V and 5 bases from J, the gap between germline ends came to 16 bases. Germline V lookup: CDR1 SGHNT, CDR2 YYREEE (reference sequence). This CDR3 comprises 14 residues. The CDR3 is CASSPTELGHEQYF. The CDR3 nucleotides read TGTGCCAGCAGCCCGACAGAGTTAGGGCACGAGCAGTACTTC.

The DNA for the CDR3 is TGTGCCAGCAGCCAAACAGTCTTCTACACCTTC. It is translated as CASSQTVFYTF. The chain combines TRBV7-2 with TRBJ1-2; D is uncertain. V was pared by 5 bases and J by 10 bases, with 11 bases between. Germline assignment: CDR1 SGHTA and CDR2 FQGNSA. This CDR3 has 11 amino acids.

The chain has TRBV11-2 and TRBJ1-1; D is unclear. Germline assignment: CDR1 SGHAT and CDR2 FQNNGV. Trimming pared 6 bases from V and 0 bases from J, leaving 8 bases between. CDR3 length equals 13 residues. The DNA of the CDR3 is TGTGCCAGCAGGGACGGCTTGAACACTGAAGCTTTCTTT. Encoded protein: CASRDGLNTEAFF.